Listed below are T cell receptor beta chains from one sample, sequenced in a study of blood T cell repertoires in COVID-19. Data came from immunoSEQ multiplex PCR; TCRdb stores just in-frame clones and leaves some out. Of roughly 170,000 clones in the sample, roughly four fifths were seen once. The sequenced material came from peripheral blood. The source of these receptors is a human donor in a cohort sampled during active COVID-19. The CDR3 runs from the conserved cysteine through the conserved F or W. A D gene is named only where the DNA matches it firmly. Size values are once, few and many counts, or a class for expanded clones, and some rows have none.

TGTGCCAGCAGTTTATTTCCTCCCGGGACAGGGGGCTATTATCAGCCCCAGCATTTT,CASSLFPPGTGGYYQPQHF,.,TRBD1,TRBV27,TRBJ1-5
TGTGCCAGCTCCCCGGGACATAACTATGGCTACACCTTC,CASSPGHNYGYTF,few,.,TRBV12-3/TRBV12-4,TRBJ1-2
TGTGCCAGCAGCTTGAATCGGGTCCAGGGATCTTCACCCCTCCACTTT,CASSLNRVQGSSPLHF,.,.,TRBV7-6,TRBJ1-6
TGCGCCAGCAGCCTGACTGACTCCTACGAGCAGTACTTC,CASSLTDSYEQYF,.,.,TRBV5-1,TRBJ2-7
TGCGCCAGCAGCCAAGGTGGCAGGAACTATGGCTACACCTTC,CASSQGGRNYGYTF,once,.,TRBV4-1,TRBJ1-2
TGTGCCAGTAGTAAGGAGGGGTTCGGCTATGGCTACACCTTC,CASSKEGFGYGYTF,.,.,TRBV19,TRBJ1-2
TGTGCCAGCAGTGACAGGGTCCGCCAAGAGACCCAGTACTTC,CASSDRVRQETQYF,.,.,TRBV2,TRBJ2-5
TGTGCTAGTGGTTTCCTCGGGGGGGGTACTGAAGCTTTCTTT,CASGFLGGGTEAFF,once,.,TRBV12-5,TRBJ1-1
TGTGCCAGCAGCCAAGATCGGGGCACAGATACGCAGTATTTT,CASSQDRGTDTQYF,.,.,TRBV3-1/TRBV3-2,TRBJ2-3
TGTGCCAGCAGTTACTCGATATGGGGACGGGGGGAGACCCAGTACTTC,CASSYSIWGRGETQYF,.,.,TRBV6-5,TRBJ2-5
TGTGCCAGCAGTGGGACTAGCGGGGGGGCAGAAGATACGCAGTATTTT,CASSGTSGGAEDTQYF,.,TRBD2,TRBV6-7,TRBJ2-3
TGTGCCAGCAGCTTATCGAGCTCTGGGGCCAACGTCCTGACTTTC,CASSLSSSGANVLTF,.,.,TRBV5-8,TRBJ2-6
TGTGCCAGCAGCTTTACGACAGAAAGAGATGAAAAACTGTTTTTT,CASSFTTERDEKLFF,.,.,TRBV7-9,TRBJ1-4
TGTGCCAGCAGCTTGGTCTTTGGGCCAGTTAAAGCAGGGTACGAGCAGTACTTC,CASSLVFGPVKAGYEQYF,.,.,TRBV11-2,TRBJ2-7
TGTGCCAGCAGCTTATCGGGTTCCTATAATTCACCCCTCCACTTT,CASSLSGSYNSPLHF,once,.,TRBV7-6,TRBJ1-6
TGTGCCAGCAGCTACGGCAGGGGTGTAACCTACGAGCAGTACTTC,CASSYGRGVTYEQYF,.,.,TRBV7-9,TRBJ2-7
TGTGCCAGCAGTTTATGGGGCCCCCTCCCCGGGGAGCTGTTTTTT,CASSLWGPLPGELFF,few,.,TRBV27,TRBJ2-2
TGCGCCAGCAGCCCCACGGTAGAATGGGAGACCCAGTACTTC,CASSPTVEWETQYF,.,.,TRBV4-1,TRBJ2-5